This TCR beta chain comes out of a study of blood T cells in healthy people across ages. The study's findings and limits: Unsorted PBMCs blocked a conclusive comparison of naive and antigen-experienced cells. In the absence of known donor CMV status, changes in expanded clonotypes were possibly confounded.

Trimming removed 6 bases from V and 2 bases from J, with 11 bases in between. The CDR3 extends over 14 amino acids. PCR was performed a second time for roughly 7 to 12 cycles using a sample-barcoded 5' primer and a J-beta primer mix. TCRdb used MiXCR to reprocess the 5' RACE reads, holding one entry per CDR3 protein. This sample yields about a million distinct CDR3 sequences, of which around two fifths are seen a single time; around 13% belongs to the top ten. There were healthy Caucasian individuals from Russia, aged about 6 to 100, serving as donors. This clonotype was picked up many times. The antigen is unknown.

The receptor was isolated from a man aged 18-30 years in good health. Input material: blood. The chain couples TRBV12-3 or TRBV12-4 to TRBJ1-5; tentatively, D is TRBD1 (5 bases). The CDR3 protein is CASRSDIRNQPQHF. CDR3 DNA: TGTGCCAGCAGGTCGGACATTCGCAATCAGCCCCAGCATTTT.